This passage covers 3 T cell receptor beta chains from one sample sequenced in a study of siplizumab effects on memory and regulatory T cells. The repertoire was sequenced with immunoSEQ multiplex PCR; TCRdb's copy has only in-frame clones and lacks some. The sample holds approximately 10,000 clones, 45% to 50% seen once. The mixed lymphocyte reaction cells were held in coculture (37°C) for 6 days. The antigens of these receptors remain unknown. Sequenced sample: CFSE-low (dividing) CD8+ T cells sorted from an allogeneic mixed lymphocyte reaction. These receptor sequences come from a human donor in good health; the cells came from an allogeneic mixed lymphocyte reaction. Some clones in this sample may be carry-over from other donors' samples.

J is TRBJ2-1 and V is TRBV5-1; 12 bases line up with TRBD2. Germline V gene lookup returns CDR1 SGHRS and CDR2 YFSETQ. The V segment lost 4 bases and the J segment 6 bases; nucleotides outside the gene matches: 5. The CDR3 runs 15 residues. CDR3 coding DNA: TGCGCCAGCAGCCCGGGACTAGCGGGCTTCAATGAGCAGTTCTTC. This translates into CASSPGLAGFNEQFF.

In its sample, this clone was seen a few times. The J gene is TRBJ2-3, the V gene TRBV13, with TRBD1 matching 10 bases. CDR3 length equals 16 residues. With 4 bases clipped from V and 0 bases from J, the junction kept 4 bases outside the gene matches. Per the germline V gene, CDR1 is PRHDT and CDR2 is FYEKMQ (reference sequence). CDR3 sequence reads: CASSSRDRGSTDTQYF. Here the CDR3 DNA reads TGTGCCAGCAGCTCCCGGGACAGGGGAAGCACAGATACGCAGTATTTT.

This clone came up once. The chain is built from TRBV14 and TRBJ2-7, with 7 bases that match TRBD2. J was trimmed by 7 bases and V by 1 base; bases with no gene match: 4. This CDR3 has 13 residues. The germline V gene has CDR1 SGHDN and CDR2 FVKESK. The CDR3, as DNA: TGTGCCAGCAGCCAAGTTGGGGGGGGTGAGCAGTACTTC. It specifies CASSQVGGGEQYF.